This T cell receptor (beta chain) was identified in a study of blood T cell repertoires in COVID-19. Study at large: Spain, Italy and the United States supplied samples that represented acute and convalescent COVID-19. The cDNA or gDNA used as material had been derived from T cells, B-cell-depleted T cells, or PBMCs.

CDR3 length: 16 amino acids. In the original analysis: Using reference gene primer amplification, nucleated cell counts were estimated. The assay was immunoSEQ multiplex PCR, and TCRdb's table has in-frame clones only and misses some. The DNA was the basis for D and trimming; V, J and clone size are from that table. The sample carries tens of thousands of clones, 70% to 85% recorded once. This chain uses TRBV21-1 with TRBJ2-7; the D segment call TRBD2 is taken from the table without a DNA check. TRBV21-1 is labeled a pseudogene. Sequenced: peripheral blood. The sequence derives from a woman aged 80 or over with acute or convalescent COVID-19. The CDR3 reads CASSKEGKRGVAEQYF. DNA of the CDR3: TGTGCCAGCAGCAAAGAAGGGAAGCGGGGGGTAGCCGAGCAGTACTTC.